This T cell receptor (beta chain) emerged from a study of shared clonotypes between healthy human individuals. CD45RO-negative, CCR7-selected cells formed the naive CD8 fraction, which excluded terminally differentiated effector memory CD45RA+ cells. Germline CDR1 reads MNHEY; CDR2 reads SVGAGI. V lost 6 bases to trimming and J lost 2 bases, with 14 bases between them. CDR3 length: 14 residues. A remark on this clone: No antigen is known for it.

Only in-frame clones appear in the TCRdb table, and some are missing; sequencing was by immunoSEQ multiplex PCR. The sample contains about 2.1 million clones, 93% of which appear only once. Study-wide findings and caveats: Blood alone was sampled, and tissue repertoires likely differ.

Sequenced: naive CD8+ T cells from PBMCs. The chain recombines TRBV6-5 with TRBJ2-7; tentative D call: TRBD1 (6 bases). The sequence came from a man aged 18 to 35 in good health. Some clones in this sample may be carry-over from other donors' samples. The CDR3 sequence is CASRDRDNTYEQYF. CDR3 sequence (DNA): TGTGCCAGCAGAGACCGGGACAACACCTACGAGCAGTACTTC.